Shown below are 21 T cell receptor beta chains from a single sample sequenced in a study of blood T cell repertoires in COVID-19. Produced via immunoSEQ multiplex PCR; TCRdb's table is partial and in-frame only. The sample holds roughly 190,000 clones; roughly 80% are singletons and the top ten take roughly 6.7%. The sequenced sample consisted of peripheral blood. These receptors came from a man aged 60-69 years with acute or convalescent COVID-19.

The gene calls are TRBV5-1 and TRBJ2-7, with unresolved D. V was trimmed by 0 bases and J by 0 bases, leaving 7 bases between them. The CDR3 sequence is 14 residues long. The germline V gene has CDR1 SGHRS and CDR2 YFSETQ. CDR3 protein: CASSLGGTSYEQYF. CDR3 DNA sequence: TGCGCCAGCAGCTTGGGCGGTACCTCCTACGAGCAGTACTTC.

The chain couples TRBV24-1 to TRBJ1-2; D call uncertain. Between the trimmed V and J ends, which lost 3 bases and 3 bases, there was a span of 4 bases. The CDR3 consists of 12 residues. Per germline, CDR1 KGHDR and CDR2 SFDVKD. The CDR3 DNA sequence: TGTGCCACCAGTGATCTAGACTATGGCTACACCTTC. It translates to CATSDLDYGYTF.

This rearrangement joins TRBV4-1 to TRBJ2-4; TRBD2 matches 7 bases. The V and J ends lost 2 bases and 7 bases, in that order; junction bases with no gene match: 8. Germline V gives CDR1 MGHRA, CDR2 YSYEKL. There are 15 residues in the CDR3. CDR3 sequence reads: CASSQPRTRGNIQYF. The CDR3 DNA sequence: TGCGCCAGCAGCCAACCGCGGACTAGGGGTAACATTCAGTACTTC.

The chain uses TRBV4-2 and TRBJ1-6, with TRBD1 matching 7 bases. The CDR3 length is 15 residues. Germline lookup yields CDR1 LGHNA and CDR2 YNFKEQ. Unmatched junction bases numbered 6, after V lost 1 base and J lost 9 bases. In nucleotides, the CDR3 is TGTGCCAGCAGCCAAGCGAGGGGGCGCGGTTCACCCCTCCACTTT. It is translated as CASSQARGRGSPLHF.

This clone was picked up a small number of times. This chain links TRBV27 with TRBJ1-1; unclear D gene. Germline CDR1 MNHEY, CDR2 SMNVEV (reference sequence). The CDR3 length is 15 residues. V was shortened by 7 bases and J by 4 bases, with 19 bases between the two germline ends. Written as DNA, the CDR3 is TGTGCCAGCAAGAGGGAGAAGGGATTAGGCACTGAAGCTTTCTTT. It codes for CASKREKGLGTEAFF.

This chain links TRBV20-1 with TRBJ2-1; 9 bases match TRBD2. Trimming at V came to 3 bases and at J to 4 bases, leaving 10 bases not matched to a gene. CDR3 length equals 16 residues. The germline V gene encodes CDR1 DFQATT and CDR2 SNEGSKA (reference sequence). DNA for the CDR3: TGCAGTGCTAGTTTGTCGGTTCTAGCGGGGTACAATGAGCAGTTCTTC. Its translation: CSASLSVLAGYNEQFF.

The chain recombines TRBV5-6 with TRBJ2-7; 9 bases agree with TRBD1. From germline, CDR1 is SGHDT and CDR2 YYEEEE. The CDR3 totals 14 residues. The V gene end was trimmed by 3 bases and the J gene end by 7 bases; junction bases not matched to a gene: 8. The DNA for the CDR3 is TGTGCCAGCAGCTCCCAGGGACAGGGATGGGAGCAGTACTTC. Translation: CASSSQGQGWEQYF.

A single count supports this clone. The chain combines TRBV19 with TRBJ2-1; tentatively, D is TRBD2 (7 bases). Germline-derived CDR1 and CDR2 are LNHDA and SQIVND (reference sequence). The CDR3 loop spans 14 amino acids. Trimming shortened V by 9 bases and J by 3 bases, and 15 bases separated the two germline ends. The CDR3 region has the DNA TGTGCCAGCCGGACAGCGGGGAGCTACAATGAGCAGTTCTTC. Amino acid sequence: CASRTAGSYNEQFF.

V is TRBV6-5 and J is TRBJ1-5, with D hard to call. In germline, CDR1 is MNHEY, CDR2 SVGAGI. This CDR3 spans 12 amino acids. Trimming removed 6 bases from V and 4 bases from J, with 7 bases in between. CDR3 DNA sequence: TGTGCCAGCAGGTTCATTAATCAGCCCCAGCATTTT. Translated: CASRFINQPQHF.

The V and J genes are TRBV4-1 and TRBJ2-3; the match to TRBD2 covers 9 bases. Germline V gene data show CDR1 as MGHRA and CDR2 as YSYEKL. V was pared by 1 base and J by 8 bases, with 7 bases of the junction left unmatched. This CDR3 comprises 15 residues. The CDR3 DNA is TGCGCCAGCAGCCAAGGGGGTAGCGGGAGCAGTACGCAGTATTTT. Protein product: CASSQGGSGSSTQYF.

The rearrangement uses TRBV30 and TRBJ2-3, with 10 bases lining up with TRBD2. After removal of 2 bases from V and 2 bases from J, the junction contained 4 bases not matched to a gene. The CDR3 has 15 residues. The germline V gene encodes CDR1 GTSNPN and CDR2 SVGIG (reference sequence). The CDR3 here is CAWSLAGETTDTQYF. The CDR3 DNA sequence: TGTGCCTGGAGTCTAGCGGGAGAGACCACAGATACGCAGTATTTT.

This chain connects TRBV27 to TRBJ2-1; 10 bases fit TRBD2. The CDR3 consists of 15 residues. The V gene's germline CDR1 is MNHEY and CDR2 SMNVEV (reference sequence). V was pared by 5 bases and J by 8 bases, with 9 bases of the junction left unmatched. The CDR3 sequence: CASSRPGLASDEQFF. The DNA of the CDR3 is TGTGCCAGCAGTCGACCGGGACTAGCGAGCGATGAGCAGTTCTTC.

The chain employs TRBV5-4 and TRBJ1-6; 7 bases align to TRBD1. With V trimmed by 4 bases and J by 13 bases, 5 bases remained unmatched. CDR1 is SGHNT and CDR2 is YYREEE in the germline V gene (reference sequence). This CDR3 is 12 amino acids long. The CDR3 nucleotides read TGTGCCAGCAGCCCGGGACAGTCGCCCCTCCACTTT. This translates into CASSPGQSPLHF.

This chain uses TRBV11-2 with TRBJ2-1; TRBD2 agrees at 16 bases. V shed 1 base and J 6 bases; nucleotides not matched to a gene: 9. The CDR3 is 19 amino acids. CDR1 and CDR2 from the germline V gene are SGHAT and FQNNGV. DNA for the CDR3: TGTGCCAGCAGCTTAGGGCCGGGACTAGCGGGAGGGCCGGGCAATGAGCAGTTCTTC. Residues: CASSLGPGLAGGPGNEQFF.

The chain combines TRBV5-6 with TRBJ2-3, with 13 bases identical to TRBD2. The CDR3 covers 16 residues. Trimming cost V 3 bases and J 2 bases; bases outside gene matches: 3. Germline V gene sequence: CDR1 SGHDT, CDR2 YYEEEE. The CDR3 is CASSWGLAGTTDTQYF. In nucleotides, the CDR3 is TGTGCCAGCAGCTGGGGACTAGCGGGGACCACAGATACGCAGTATTTT.

The chain recombines TRBV28 with TRBJ1-5; 8 positions agree with TRBD1. Germline loops: CDR1 MDHEN, CDR2 SYDVKM. After removal of 3 bases from V and 5 bases from J, the junction contained 12 bases not matched to a gene. This CDR3 spans 17 amino acids. In DNA form, the CDR3 reads TGTGCCAGCAGTTTTAGGAACAGGGGGACTTTCCATCAGCCCCAGCATTTT. Translating gives CASSFRNRGTFHQPQHF. Full variable domain (rest looked up from reference TRBV28 and TRBJ1-5): DVKVTQSSRYLVKRTGEKVFLECVQDMDHENMFWYRQDPGLGLRLIYFSYDVKMKEKGDIPEGYSVSREKKERFSLILESASTNQTSMYLCASSFRNRGTFHQPQHFGDGTRLSIL.

This clone was counted many times. The V call is TRBV6-4, the J call TRBJ2-3; D gene unclear. V lost 4 bases and J 3 bases, leaving 8 bases between the germline ends. This CDR3 comprises 13 residues. Germline V lookup: CDR1 MRHNA, CDR2 SNTAGT. In nucleotides, the CDR3 is TGTGCCAGCAGTGTAGTCCCGACAGATACGCAGTATTTT. Translation: CASSVVPTDTQYF.

J is TRBJ2-6 and V is TRBV5-5; no clear D. Germline V gives CDR1 SGHKS, CDR2 YYEKEE (reference sequence). The CDR3 runs to 16 residues. V lost 4 bases, J lost 2 bases, and 13 bases lay in between. CDR3 nucleotides: TGTGCCAGCAGCGGAGCGTGGTTTCCTGGGGCCAACGTCCTGACTTTC. It yields the protein CASSGAWFPGANVLTF.

The chain links TRBV7-3 to TRBJ2-5; the match to TRBD2 covers 13 bases. Trimming took 3 bases from V and 1 from J; bases not matched to a gene: 2. This CDR3 comprises 16 residues. CDR1 and CDR2 from the germline V gene are SGHTA and FQGTGA. The CDR3 sequence is CASSLGLAGPQETQYF. The CDR3 DNA is TGTGCCAGCAGCTTGGGACTAGCGGGGCCCCAAGAGACCCAGTACTTC.

The genes are TRBV6-2 or TRBV6-3 and TRBJ2-2, with D unresolved. Trimming left V 2 bases short and J 2 bases short, with 15 bases between. From germline, CDR1 is MNHEY and CDR2 SVGEGT. The CDR3 sequence is 17 residues long. The CDR3 sequence: CASSYNPRSPNTGELFF. In DNA form, the CDR3 reads TGTGCCAGCAGTTACAACCCCCGGAGTCCCAACACCGGGGAGCTGTTTTTT.

The chain employs TRBV7-2 and TRBJ2-3; D not certain. This CDR3 is built from 13 residues. Germline V CDR1 and CDR2: SGHTA, FQGNSA. Trimming took 1 base from V and 4 from J, leaving 6 bases between them. The CDR3 loop is CASSLGAPDTQYF. In nucleotides, the CDR3 is TGTGCCAGCAGCTTAGGAGCCCCAGATACGCAGTATTTT.